This TCR beta chain derives from a study of beta chain features in type 1 diabetes. Looked up from germline, CDR1 is SGHNT and CDR2 is YYREEE (reference sequence). Trimming left V 4 bases short and J 2 bases short, with 15 bases between. This CDR3 is 15 amino acids long. Reverse transcribing all isolated RNA meant expressed TCRB transcripts were sequenced. The method was immunoSEQ multiplex PCR; TCRdb's version includes in-frame clones alone and lacks a portion of them. The top ten clones hold around 0.017% of a sample with a few hundred thousand clones, about 11% of them seen once. Study conclusions and caveats: Shorter TCRB CDR3s, moderately but significantly so, marked every one of the four CD4+ subsets in Type 1 diabetes patients.

A single heparinised blood sample, averaging around 120 mL, was obtained per donor. This clone was seen only a few times. What it binds is unknown. Sample: naive CD4+ T cells from blood. This clonotype originated in a man aged 25-45 years with type 1 diabetes. The V gene is TRBV5-4, the J gene TRBJ1-2, with D possibly being TRBD1 (6 bases). The CDR3 region is CASSPKHGQNYGYTF. DNA of the CDR3: TGTGCCAGCAGCCCAAAGCACGGACAGAACTATGGCTACACCTTC.